The 26 T cell receptor beta chains below were found in one sample sequenced in a study of T-cell reconstitution after alpha-beta-depleted transplantation in children. Preparing the TCRbeta library involved the use of unique molecular identifiers. TCRdb reprocessed the PCR reads via MiXCR and lists one record per CDR3 protein. The sample holds around 440,000 distinct CDR3 sequences, about 17% seen once. Sequences were derived from PBMCs, mostly from graft donor cells, sampled 360 days after TCRalphabeta/CD19-depleted stem cell transplant. The receptor set was obtained from a boy in the first two years of life who had a stem cell transplant for Wiskott-Aldrich syndrome, so the T cells may come from the graft donor.

This clonotype was observed a handful of times. The V call is TRBV9, the J call TRBJ2-2; no clear D gene. Trimming removed 2 bases from V and 3 bases from J, with 17 bases in between. The CDR3 consists of 17 residues. CDR1 is SGDLS and CDR2 is YYNGEE in the germline V gene. The CDR3 nucleotides read TGTGCCAGCAGCGTCCGCTCAGTCGACGACCACACCGGGGAGCTGTTTTTT. Protein: CASSVRSVDDHTGELFF.

CDR3 sequence (DNA): TGTGCCAGCACCCCGAGGCTGAGGATAAATACGCAGTATTTT. As protein: CASTPRLRINTQYF. V gene TRBV12-3 or TRBV12-4 combines with J gene TRBJ2-3; no clear D gene. V dropped 7 bases and J dropped 7 bases, with 18 bases sitting between them. The CDR3 has 14 residues.

The chain carries TRBV20-1 and TRBJ2-1; the match to TRBD2 covers 11 bases. The CDR3 contains 13 residues. V gave up 5 bases and J gave up 9 bases; unmatched junction bases: 6. Germline values: CDR1 DFQATT, CDR2 SNEGSKA (reference sequence). CDR3 coding DNA: TGCAGTGCTGTAGCGGGAGGGCCCGGTGAGCAGTTCTTC. Protein product: CSAVAGGPGEQFF.

This clonotype was counted only a few times. V gene TRBV20-1 combines with J gene TRBJ2-7; tentatively, D is TRBD2 (5 bases). Germline CDR1 reads DFQATT; CDR2 reads SNEGSKA (reference sequence). This CDR3 is 16 amino acids long. V lost 0 bases and J 0 bases, leaving 15 bases between the germline ends. This CDR3 reads CSARDSWWESSYEQYF. In DNA, the CDR3 is TGCAGTGCTAGAGATTCGTGGTGGGAGAGCTCCTACGAGCAGTACTTC.

The chain combines TRBV20-1 with TRBJ1-1, with 8 bases matching TRBD1. The junction had 4 bases not matched to a gene; V was cut back by 3 bases and J by 1 base. Looked up from germline, CDR1 is DFQATT and CDR2 is SNEGSKA (reference sequence). The CDR3 spans 14 residues. CDR3: CSASPGTGNTEAFF. The CDR3 DNA reads as TGCAGTGCTAGCCCCGGGACAGGGAACACTGAAGCTTTCTTT.

In its sample, this clonotype was seen many times. The rearrangement links TRBV11-2 to TRBJ2-3, with D uncertain. Trimming stripped 4 bases from V and 2 bases from J, with 4 bases between. CDR3 length equals 12 residues. Germline V gene data show CDR1 as SGHAT and CDR2 as FQNNGV. The CDR3 sequence: CASSYYTDTQYF. DNA for the CDR3: TGTGCCAGCAGCTACTACACAGATACGCAGTATTTT.

This clonotype was seen only a few times. The chain combines TRBV5-6 with TRBJ2-4; D may be TRBD2 (5 bases). Germline V gene sequence: CDR1 SGHDT, CDR2 YYEEEE. With 4 bases removed from V and 5 bases from J, the gap between germline ends came to 16 bases. CDR3 size: 15 residues. The CDR3, as DNA: TGTGCCAGCAGCGCCGGACGCCTGGGAGAAAACATTCAGTACTTC. Amino acid sequence: CASSAGRLGENIQYF.

The table lists this clonotype with many counts. The chain carries TRBV6-1 and TRBJ2-7; tentative D call: TRBD1 (6 bases). Trimming removed 5 bases at V and 0 bases at J, with 14 bases between. This CDR3 region has 15 residues. Germline CDR1 reads MNHNS; CDR2 reads SASEGT. CDR3 protein: CASSLTGTLSYEQYF. CDR3 bases: TGTGCCAGCAGTCTTACCGGGACACTCTCCTACGAGCAGTACTTC.

The chain links TRBV12-3 or TRBV12-4 to TRBJ2-3; D call uncertain. The CDR3 spans 15 residues. Trimming pared 3 bases from V and 4 bases from J, leaving 14 bases between. CDR3 region: CASSFERKNPDTQYF. In nucleotides, the CDR3 is TGTGCCAGCAGTTTCGAGCGCAAGAACCCAGATACGCAGTATTTT.

The chain couples TRBV24-1 to TRBJ2-7; 7 bases are shared with TRBD1. J was trimmed by 3 bases and V by 1 base; bases with no gene match: 11. Germline lookup yields CDR1 KGHDR and CDR2 SFDVKD. The CDR3 covers 17 residues. CDR3 in DNA: TGTGCCACCAGTGATTTTCGGGACGACAGGGCCAACTACGAGCAGTACTTC. This translates into CATSDFRDDRANYEQYF.

The sample holds a few counts of this clonotype. The genes are TRBV3-1 and TRBJ2-5, with D tentatively TRBD1 (6 bases). CDR1 and CDR2 from the germline V gene are LGHDT and YNNKEL (reference sequence). The V end was cut by 4 bases, the J end by 2 bases, with 17 bases between. This CDR3 has 16 residues. Written as DNA, the CDR3 is TGTGCCAGCAGCCGCCCCCCCGGGACACAACAAGAGACCCAGTACTTC. Its protein product is CASSRPPGTQQETQYF.

The chain combines TRBV25-1 with TRBJ2-3; possible D gene TRBD2, 5 bases. V lost 4 bases and J 6 bases, leaving 11 bases between the germline ends. The CDR3 runs to 13 residues. CDR1 and CDR2 (germline): MGHDK, SYGVNS. The CDR3 region is CASSGQLVDTQYF. In DNA form, the CDR3 reads TGTGCCAGCAGTGGGCAACTAGTTGATACGCAGTATTTT.

This chain joins TRBV12-3 or TRBV12-4 and TRBJ2-1; D is possibly TRBD2 (5 bases). Trimming stripped 5 bases from V and 8 bases from J, with 13 bases between. The CDR3 length is 13 residues. The CDR3 reads CASSEPSWHEQFF. The CDR3 DNA sequence: TGTGCCAGCAGTGAGCCTAGCTGGCATGAGCAGTTCTTC.

This clonotype has a handful of counts. CDR3 nucleotide sequence: TGTGCCAGCAGTTTGGCCAAAAGGGCCCAAGAGACCCAGTACTTC. Translation gives CASSLAKRAQETQYF. The chain employs TRBV12-3 or TRBV12-4 and TRBJ2-5; D remains unclear. The V gene lost 3 bases and the J gene lost 1 base, with 12 bases spanning the gap. This CDR3 region has 15 residues.

The chain uses TRBV5-1 and TRBJ2-5; D perhaps matches TRBD1 (5 bases). The CDR3 totals 13 residues. The germline V and J ends were trimmed by 2 bases and 5 bases, with 10 bases remaining between them. Per germline, CDR1 SGHRS and CDR2 YFSETQ. DNA for the CDR3: TGCGCCAGCAGCTTTCAGGGAAGGGAGACCCAGTACTTC. Its translation is CASSFQGRETQYF.

The chain employs TRBV5-1 and TRBJ2-4, with D unresolved. The CDR3 is made up of 14 amino acids. V was cut by 4 bases and J by 0 bases, with 8 bases left in between. The germline gives CDR1 SGHRS, CDR2 YFSETQ. CDR3 in amino acids: CASSAALAKNIQYF. The CDR3 coding sequence is TGCGCCAGCAGCGCGGCCCTAGCCAAAAACATTCAGTACTTC.

This clonotype appeared a few times. This chain uses TRBV20-1 with TRBJ1-4; possible D gene TRBD1, 5 bases. The CDR3 spans 15 residues. Germline assignment: CDR1 DFQATT and CDR2 SNEGSKA (reference sequence). Trimming left V 1 base short and J 5 bases short, with 14 bases between. In DNA form, the CDR3 reads TGCAGTGCTAGAGCGGCAAACCGGGGGAATGAAAAACTGTTTTTT. Protein: CSARAANRGNEKLFF.

Of note for this clonotype: No DNA is shown, since the ends of the CDR3 on it are uncertain; the CDR3 is the one TCRdb lists. The V call is TRBV6-2 or TRBV6-3, the J call TRBJ2-5. The germline CDR1 and CDR2 sequences are MNHEY and SVGEGT. The CDR3 length is 12 residues, termini included. CDR3 sequence reads: CASSYLAVDQYF.

V gene TRBV7-6 combines with J gene TRBJ2-5; D not certain. Germline V gives CDR1 SGHVS, CDR2 FNYEAQ. The CDR3 totals 13 residues. Trimming shortened V by 2 bases and J by 3 bases, and 7 bases separated the two germline ends. DNA for the CDR3: TGTGCCAGCAGCTTACGAGGAAAAGAGACCCAGTACTTC. It specifies CASSLRGKETQYF.

V and J are TRBV7-9 and TRBJ1-5; 9 bases align to TRBD1. This CDR3 region has 15 residues. Trimming removed 5 bases from V and 7 bases from J; junction bases left unmatched: 9. Germline V gives CDR1 SEHNR, CDR2 FQNEAQ (reference sequence). CDR3 DNA: TGTGCCAGCAGCATAGGGGGGACAGGGAAACAGCCCCAGCATTTT. Translated, it gives CASSIGGTGKQPQHF.

This clonotype was counted only a few times. This sequence joins TRBV5-1 and TRBJ2-3, with D perhaps TRBD1 (6 bases). This CDR3 is 15 amino acids long. Germline CDR1 and CDR2: SGHRS and YFSETQ. The V gene lost 3 bases and the J gene lost 0 bases, with 11 bases spanning the gap. The CDR3 coding sequence is TGCGCCAGCAGCTACCGACAGGCTAGCACAGATACGCAGTATTTT. Its protein product is CASSYRQASTDTQYF. Full variable domain (missing parts from reference TRBV5-1 and TRBJ2-3): KAGVTQTPRYLIKTRGQQVTLSCSPISGHRSVSWYQQTPGQGLQFLFEYFSETQRNKGNFPGRFSGRQFSNSRSEMNVSTLELGDSALYLCASSYRQASTDTQYFGPGTRLTVL.

This clonotype occurred a few times. The J gene is TRBJ2-1, the V gene TRBV20-1; 8 bases are shared with TRBD1. The junction had 13 bases not matched to a gene; V was cut back by 3 bases and J by 12 bases. Germline CDR1 and CDR2: DFQATT and SNEGSKA (reference sequence). This CDR3 is built from 14 residues. CDR3 region: CSASPGQALRGQFF. The CDR3 DNA is TGCAGTGCTAGTCCGGGACAGGCCCTAAGGGGGCAGTTCTTC.

This clonotype came up a few times. CDR3 DNA: TGTGCCAGCAGTTTAGATCTGCTAGCGGGGATAGAGACCCAGTACTTC. Its protein product is CASSLDLLAGIETQYF. The V gene is TRBV12-3 or TRBV12-4, the J gene TRBJ2-5, with TRBD2 matching over 9 bases. With 1 base clipped from V and 4 bases from J, the junction kept 7 bases outside the gene matches. The CDR3 extends over 16 amino acids.

This clonotype was found many times. The V and J genes are TRBV5-1 and TRBJ2-7; no clear D gene. Germline-derived CDR1 and CDR2 are SGHRS and YFSETQ. Deletions cut 4 bases from V and 2 bases from J, with 10 bases between. The CDR3 is 13 residues long. Written as DNA, the CDR3 is TGCGCCAGCAGCCCCGGACCGACCTACGAGCAGTACTTC. It specifies CASSPGPTYEQYF.

This chain connects TRBV28 to TRBJ2-4, with D tentatively TRBD1 (6 bases). Trimming removed 9 bases from V and 7 bases from J, with 7 bases in between. This CDR3 has 10 residues. The germline V gene encodes CDR1 MDHEN and CDR2 SYDVKM. The CDR3 here is CARRGNIQYF. The CDR3 DNA reads as TGTGCCAGGAGGGGGAACATTCAGTACTTC.

This clonotype has a handful of counts. This chain connects TRBV12-3 or TRBV12-4 to TRBJ2-7; D possibly matches TRBD1 or TRBD2 (7 bases each). The germline V and J ends were trimmed by 2 bases and 2 bases, with 10 bases remaining between them. This CDR3 spans 14 amino acids. The CDR3 bases are TGTGCCAGCAGTTTACAGGGGGGGGCCTACGAGCAGTACTTC. As protein: CASSLQGGAYEQYF.